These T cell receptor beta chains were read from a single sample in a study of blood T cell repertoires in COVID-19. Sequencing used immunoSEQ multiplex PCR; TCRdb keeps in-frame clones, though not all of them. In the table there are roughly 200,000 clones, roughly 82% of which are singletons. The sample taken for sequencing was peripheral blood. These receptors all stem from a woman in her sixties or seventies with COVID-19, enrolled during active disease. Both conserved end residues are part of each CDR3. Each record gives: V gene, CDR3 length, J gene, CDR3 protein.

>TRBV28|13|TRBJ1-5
CASSFSGDQPQHF
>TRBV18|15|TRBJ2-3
CASSPAGSLTDTQYF
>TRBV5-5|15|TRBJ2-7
CASSWGQGGWNEQYF
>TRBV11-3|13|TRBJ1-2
CASSLSGGYGYTF
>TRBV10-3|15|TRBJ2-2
CAISERGENTGELFF
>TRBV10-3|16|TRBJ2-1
CAIGGPGTSGYNEQFF
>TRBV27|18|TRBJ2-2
CASSLGSGAGGPHGELFF
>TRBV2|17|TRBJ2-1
CASSEGQGAPDYNEQFF
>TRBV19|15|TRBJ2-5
CASSIASGGQETQYF
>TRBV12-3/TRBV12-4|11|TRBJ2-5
CASSHDLTQYF
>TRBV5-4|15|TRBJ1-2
CASSLAPDTNYGYTF
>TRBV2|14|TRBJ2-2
CASNADRGTGELFF
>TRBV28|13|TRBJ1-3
CASIQGRGNTIYF
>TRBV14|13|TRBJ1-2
CASSQTRGGGYTF
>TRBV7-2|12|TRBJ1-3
CASSSTGRTIYF
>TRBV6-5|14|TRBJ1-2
CASQTPQRPYGYTF
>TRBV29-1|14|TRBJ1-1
CSVAPVSGGTEAFF
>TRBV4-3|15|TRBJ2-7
CASSQDRLAAYEQYF
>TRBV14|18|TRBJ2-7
CASSQDVGDPRGSYEQYF
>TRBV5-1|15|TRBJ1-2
CASSRDGGSDYGYTF
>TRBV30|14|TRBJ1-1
CAWSRDRRGTEAFF
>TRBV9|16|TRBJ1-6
CASSADRGLNNSPLHF
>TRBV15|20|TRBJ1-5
CATSRDGDSLRTYSNQPQHF
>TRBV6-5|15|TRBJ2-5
CASSYGREVQETQYF
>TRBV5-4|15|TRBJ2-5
CASSLGLAGEETQYF
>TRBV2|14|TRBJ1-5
CASSVQGGNQPQHF
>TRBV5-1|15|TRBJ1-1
CASRVDGGMNTEAFF
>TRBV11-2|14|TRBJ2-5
CASSENAGAETQYF
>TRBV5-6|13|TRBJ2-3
CASSPPPGDTQYF
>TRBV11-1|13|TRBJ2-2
CASSPRRTGELFF
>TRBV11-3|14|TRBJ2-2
CASSLYAYTGELFF
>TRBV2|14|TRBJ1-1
CASRQDSLNTEAFF
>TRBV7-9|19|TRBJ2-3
CASSPPPYARDTATDTQYF
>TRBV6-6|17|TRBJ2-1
CASSPARTSGGRNEQFF
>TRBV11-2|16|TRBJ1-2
CASSLEVTGILDGYTF
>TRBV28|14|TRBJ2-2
CASIEGLLGGELFF
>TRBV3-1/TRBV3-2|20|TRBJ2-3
CASSQDLSGLAGGVTDTQYF